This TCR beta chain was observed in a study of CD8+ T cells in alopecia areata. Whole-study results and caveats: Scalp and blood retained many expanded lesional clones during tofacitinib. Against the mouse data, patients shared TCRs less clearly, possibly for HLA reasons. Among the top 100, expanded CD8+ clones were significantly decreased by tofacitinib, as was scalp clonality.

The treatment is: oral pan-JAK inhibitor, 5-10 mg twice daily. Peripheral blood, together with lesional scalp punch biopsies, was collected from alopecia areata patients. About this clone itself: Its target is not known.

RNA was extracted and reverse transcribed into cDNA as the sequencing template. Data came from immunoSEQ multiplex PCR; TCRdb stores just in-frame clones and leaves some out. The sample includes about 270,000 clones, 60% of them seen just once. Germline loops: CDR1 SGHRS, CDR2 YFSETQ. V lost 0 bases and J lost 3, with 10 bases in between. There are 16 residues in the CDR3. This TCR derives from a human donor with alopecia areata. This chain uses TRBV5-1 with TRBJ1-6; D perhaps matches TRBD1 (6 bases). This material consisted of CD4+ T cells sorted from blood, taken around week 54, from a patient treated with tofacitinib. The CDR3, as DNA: TGCGCCAGCAGCTTGGCACAGGGCCTCTATAATTCACCCCTCCACTTT. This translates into CASSLAQGLYNSPLHF.